This TCR beta chain derives from a study of T cells in Graves' hyperthyroidism and ophthalmopathy. Many counts were recorded for this clonotype. Stable disease denoted Graves' hyperthyroidism without ophthalmopathy progression within 18 months. Germline loops: CDR1 SGHTA, CDR2 FQGTGA. The CDR3 consists of 17 residues. With V trimmed by 5 bases and J by 0 bases, 7 bases remained unmatched. RNA transcripts served as the template for amplifying TCR beta CDR3 regions. First-round RT-PCR of the TCR CDR3 relied on the HTBI primer set. TCRdb fed the multiplex PCR reads into MiXCR, producing one record per CDR3 protein. The table shows approximately 210,000 distinct CDR3 sequences, with 15% to 20% occurring only once.

The sample taken for sequencing was blood. The J gene is TRBJ2-5, the V gene TRBV7-3; 12 bases agree with TRBD2. This TCR derives from a middle-aged man with Graves' hyperthyroidism. CDR3: CASSQGLAGIYQETQYF. In nucleotides, the CDR3 is TGTGCCAGCAGCCAGGGACTAGCGGGCATATACCAAGAGACCCAGTACTTC.